Shown below are 19 T cell receptor beta chains from a single sample sequenced in a study of control samples from healthy donors and cancer patients. Method: immunoSEQ multiplex PCR; TCRdb's copy keeps in-frame clones and lacks some. Of 400,000 to 500,000 clones in the sample, 90% are singletons; the top ten hold over 5.5%. Sequencing was carried out using PBMCs. The receptors come from a man aged 40-49 years with head and neck cancer.

The chain uses TRBV6-2 or TRBV6-3 and TRBJ2-3; 14 nucleotides line up with TRBD2. Germline V lookup: CDR1 MNHEY, CDR2 SVGEGT. V lost 5 bases, J lost 5 bases, and 12 bases stayed unmatched. The CDR3 spans 18 residues. CDR3 nucleotide sequence: TGTGCCAGCAGTCTAGTTCCCGGGACTAGCGGGAGAGGAGATACGCAGTATTTT. This codes for CASSLVPGTSGRGDTQYF.

The gene calls are TRBV7-9 and TRBJ2-2; tentative D call: TRBD2 (6 bases). The V and J ends lost 0 bases and 5 bases respectively, with 13 bases between them. CDR1 is SEHNR, CDR2 FQNEAQ, per germline (reference sequence). The CDR3 has 16 amino acids. The CDR3: CASSLATGTPTGELFF. CDR3 DNA: TGTGCCAGCAGCTTAGCAACCGGGACTCCAACCGGGGAGCTGTTTTTT.

This clone was counted between two and nine times. The V gene is TRBV6-5, the J gene TRBJ1-1; 9 bases line up with TRBD1. V shed 6 bases and J 2 bases; nucleotides not matched to a gene: 7. The CDR3 runs 15 residues. The germline V gene encodes CDR1 MNHEY and CDR2 SVGAGI. The CDR3 region has the DNA TGTGCCAGCAGAACAACAGGGGGCGAAAACACTGAAGCTTTCTTT. Its translation is CASRTTGGENTEAFF.

V usage is TRBV28 and J usage is TRBJ1-1; tentative D call: TRBD1 (5 bases). The CDR3 spans 17 residues. Germline V gene lookup returns CDR1 MDHEN and CDR2 SYDVKM. V lost 1 base, J lost 4 bases, and 19 bases lay in between. In DNA form, the CDR3 reads TGTGCCAGCAGTTTATCTCCCTATACGCGACAGCCCACTGAAGCTTTCTTT. Translated, it gives CASSLSPYTRQPTEAFF. The entire variable domain, with the rest obtained from reference TRBV28 and TRBJ1-1, is as follows: DVKVTQSSRYLVKRTGEKVFLECVQDMDHENMFWYRQDPGLGLRLIYFSYDVKMKEKGDIPEGYSVSREKKERFSLILESASTNQTSMYLCASSLSPYTRQPTEAFFGQGTRLTVV.

The rearrangement links TRBV11-1 to TRBJ1-1; TRBD1 is a possible D gene (5 bases). V lost 3 bases and J lost 1, with 9 bases in between. Looked up from germline, CDR1 is SGHAT and CDR2 is FQDESV (reference sequence). There are 14 residues in the CDR3. The CDR3 loop is CASSLEGWNTEAFF. CDR3 DNA: TGTGCCAGCAGCTTGGAGGGGTGGAACACTGAAGCTTTCTTT.

The chain carries TRBV19 and TRBJ1-5, with no clear D. This CDR3 has 14 amino acids. Germline lookup yields CDR1 LNHDA and CDR2 SQIVND (reference sequence). The V end was cut by 2 bases, the J end by 2 bases, with 7 bases between. The CDR3 sequence is CASSIQDGNQPQHF. CDR3 sequence (DNA): TGTGCCAGTAGTATACAGGATGGCAATCAGCCCCAGCATTTT.

This chain links TRBV7-8 with TRBJ2-7; D possibly corresponds to TRBD2 (5 bases). CDR3 size: 13 residues. V dropped 1 base and J dropped 6 bases, with 10 bases sitting between them. Germline CDR1 and CDR2: SGHVS and FQNEAQ. In DNA, the CDR3 is TGTGCCAGCAGCTTAGGAGGAGAGGGCGAGCAGTACTTC. It encodes CASSLGGEGEQYF.

V and J are TRBV9 and TRBJ2-3; D is ambiguous. CDR3 size: 15 residues. CDR1 is SGDLS and CDR2 is YYNGEE in the germline V gene. Deletions cut 6 bases from V and 0 bases from J, with 14 bases between. The CDR3: CASTRGITSTDTQYF. For the CDR3, the DNA is TGTGCCAGCACCCGAGGCATCACTAGCACAGATACGCAGTATTTT.

The chain joins TRBV5-1 to TRBJ2-5, with 9 bases identical to TRBD2. The CDR3 loop spans 16 amino acids. Trimming at V came to 4 bases and at J to 3 bases, leaving 10 bases not matched to a gene. Looked up from germline, CDR1 is SGHRS and CDR2 is YFSETQ. The CDR3 region has the DNA TGCGCCAGCAGCCTCCAAGGTAGCGGGAGAGAAGAGACCCAGTACTTC. Residues: CASSLQGSGREETQYF.

This clone was seen more than once but under ten times. V and J are TRBV29-1 and TRBJ2-7; D may correspond to TRBD1 or TRBD2 (5 bases each). The CDR3 runs 13 residues. From germline, CDR1 is SQVTM and CDR2 ANQGSEA. Trimming cost V 6 bases and J 5 bases, with 17 bases left between them. The CDR3 region is CSVGVNRVHEQYF. CDR3 nucleotide sequence: TGCAGCGTGGGGGTAAATCGGGTCCACGAGCAGTACTTC.

This chain links TRBV5-4 with TRBJ2-2, with TRBD1 matching 8 bases. Germline values: CDR1 SGHNT, CDR2 YYREEE (reference sequence). The CDR3 runs to 15 residues. J was trimmed by 6 bases and V by 2 bases; bases with no gene match: 6. The CDR3 sequence: CASSFGQGNAGELFF. The CDR3 DNA sequence: TGTGCCAGCAGCTTCGGACAGGGAAATGCCGGGGAGCTGTTTTTT.

The table lists this clone with a count of one. The J gene is TRBJ2-1, the V gene TRBV2; 7 nucleotides agree with TRBD1. Germline V gene sequence: CDR1 SNHLY, CDR2 FYNNEI. V gave up 7 bases and J gave up 12 bases; unmatched junction bases: 6. The CDR3 sequence is 11 residues long. CDR3 in DNA: TGTGCCAGCATTTTAGGGGGCGGGCAGTTCTTC. Its translation is CASILGGGQFF.

This chain links TRBV19 with TRBJ2-7, with D maybe TRBD1 (6 bases). The CDR3 runs 11 residues. V dropped 5 bases and J dropped 6 bases, with 8 bases sitting between them. Germline values: CDR1 LNHDA, CDR2 SQIVND (reference sequence). CDR3 DNA sequence: TGTGCCAGTAGTCTAGGGGGCGAGCAGTACTTC. It translates to CASSLGGEQYF.

V usage is TRBV2 and J usage is TRBJ2-2; the D call may be TRBD1 or TRBD2 (5 bases each). Trimming took off 8 bases at V and 5 bases at J, with 9 bases between the two ends. The CDR3 totals 12 residues. Germline V CDR1 and CDR2: SNHLY, FYNNEI. Here the CDR3 reads CASRDGTGELFF. CDR3 in DNA: TGTGCCAGCCGGGACGGGACCGGGGAGCTGTTTTTT. Full variable domain (missing parts from reference TRBV2 and TRBJ2-2): EPEVTQTPSHQVTQMGQEVILRCVPISNHLYFYWYRQILGQKVEFLVSFYNNEISEKSEIFDDQFSVERPDGSNFTLKIRSTKLEDSAMYFCASRDGTGELFFGEGSRLTVL.

The J gene is TRBJ2-7, the V gene TRBV7-9; D may be TRBD1 (6 bases). V lost 5 bases and J 3 bases, leaving 8 bases between the germline ends. This CDR3 comprises 12 residues. Germline V gene lookup returns CDR1 SEHNR and CDR2 FQNEAQ (reference sequence). DNA for the CDR3: TGTGCCAGCAGCGTGGACAGCTACGAGCAGTACTTC. This gives the protein CASSVDSYEQYF.

The rearrangement joins TRBV6-6 to TRBJ2-5, with 10 bases lining up with TRBD1. CDR3 size: 15 residues. CDR1 is MNHNY, CDR2 SVGAGI, per germline (reference sequence). V lost 6 bases to trimming and J lost 5 bases; unmatched junction nucleotides: 9. CDR3 sequence: CASRSPGQGLETQYF. In DNA form, the CDR3 reads TGTGCCAGCAGATCACCGGGACAGGGGCTGGAGACCCAGTACTTC.

This chain connects TRBV12-3 or TRBV12-4 to TRBJ1-5; 8 positions agree with TRBD1. This CDR3 contains 12 residues. V was clipped by 4 bases and J by 9 bases; unmatched bases: 2. The CDR3 DNA is TGTGCCAGCAGTTACGGGACAGGGCCCCAGCATTTT. Amino acid sequence: CASSYGTGPQHF.

The DNA of the CDR3 is TGTGCCAGCAAAAACAGTCCCTACGAGCAGTACTTC. It encodes CASKNSPYEQYF. The chain joins TRBV27 to TRBJ2-7; no clear D. The germline V and J ends were trimmed by 7 bases and 2 bases, with 9 bases remaining between them. The CDR3 is 12 residues long. From germline, CDR1 is MNHEY and CDR2 SMNVEV (reference sequence).

The V gene is TRBV5-1, the J gene TRBJ2-5, with TRBD2 as a possible D gene (7 bases). The CDR3 loop spans 14 amino acids. From germline, CDR1 is SGHRS and CDR2 YFSETQ. Trimming pared 6 bases from V and 2 bases from J, leaving 14 bases between. The CDR3 region has the DNA TGCGCCAGCAACCCGGGGGGCCTTCAAGAGACCCAGTACTTC. This encodes CASNPGGLQETQYF. The variable domain in full, with the rest retrieved from reference TRBV5-1 and TRBJ2-5, is KAGVTQTPRYLIKTRGQQVTLSCSPISGHRSVSWYQQTPGQGLQFLFEYFSETQRNKGNFPGRFSGRQFSNSRSEMNVSTLELGDSALYLCASNPGGLQETQYFGPGTRLLVL.